The 9 T cell receptor beta chains below come from one sample, sequenced in a study of identical twins. TCRdb analysed the 5' RACE reads with MiXCR anew, one entry per CDR3 protein. Here the sample spans about 470,000 distinct CDR3 sequences, roughly 24% being singletons. This same sample was also taken into another study, of T cells expressing NK-cell markers.

Sequencing used CD4+ T cells sorted from blood. These receptors were taken from a woman aged 18-35 years in good health.

This clonotype was counted only a few times. The gene calls are TRBV20-1 and TRBJ1-1; 9 positions match TRBD1. With V trimmed by 3 bases and J by 8 bases, 7 bases remained unmatched. Germline loops: CDR1 DFQATT, CDR2 SNEGSKA (reference sequence). The CDR3 covers 13 residues. CDR3 bases: TGCAGTGCTAGGGAACTACAGGGGGCAGAAGCTTTCTTT. Translating it yields CSARELQGAEAFF.

This clonotype was seen a handful of times. The J gene is TRBJ2-7, the V gene TRBV7-9; D is unclear. Per germline, CDR1 SEHNR and CDR2 FQNEAQ (reference sequence). V gave up 0 bases and J gave up 4 bases, with 7 bases separating them. The CDR3 extends over 13 amino acids. The CDR3 protein is CASSLAPGYEQYF. Here the CDR3 DNA reads TGTGCCAGCAGCTTAGCGCCCGGATACGAGCAGTACTTC.

This clonotype was found a few times. This chain connects TRBV13 to TRBJ1-6; D not resolved. Trimming removed 4 bases from V and 4 bases from J, with 8 bases in between. Germline values: CDR1 PRHDT, CDR2 FYEKMQ (reference sequence). The CDR3 loop spans 14 amino acids. The CDR3 DNA is TGTGCCAGCAGCTCCCGTAGTTATAATTCACCCCTCCACTTT. Translated, it gives CASSSRSYNSPLHF.

Only a few counts were recorded for this clonotype. V gene TRBV20-1 combines with J gene TRBJ2-1; D call uncertain. The germline V and J ends were trimmed by 0 bases and 6 bases, with 6 bases remaining between them. CDR1 is DFQATT, CDR2 SNEGSKA, per germline (reference sequence). This CDR3 is built from 12 residues. The CDR3 coding sequence is TGCAGTGCTAGAGATTACCCCAATGAGCAGTTCTTC. Its translation: CSARDYPNEQFF.

This clonotype was picked up a small number of times. J is TRBJ2-7 and V is TRBV20-1; possibly TRBD2 for D (5 bases). V was trimmed by 3 bases and J by 0 bases, leaving 9 bases between them. Germline CDR1 DFQATT, CDR2 SNEGSKA (reference sequence). This CDR3 region has 13 residues. CDR3 in DNA: TGCAGTGCTAGCAGGAGGAACTCCTACGAGCAGTACTTC. Protein: CSASRRNSYEQYF.

This clonotype appeared a few times. The chain joins TRBV20-1 to TRBJ2-1; D is perhaps TRBD1 (6 bases). The CDR3 totals 14 residues. The V gene lost 6 bases and the J gene lost 7 bases, with 19 bases spanning the gap. Per the germline V gene, CDR1 is DFQATT and CDR2 is SNEGSKA (reference sequence). The CDR3 DNA reads as TGCAGTGCATATAAACAGTTGGGGGCAAATGAGCAGTTCTTC. This encodes CSAYKQLGANEQFF.

This clonotype was seen ten or more times. The V gene is TRBV5-1, the J gene TRBJ2-5; unclear D gene. Between the trimmed V and J ends, which lost 3 bases and 2 bases, there was a span of 11 bases. Germline assignment: CDR1 SGHRS and CDR2 YFSETQ. The CDR3 length is 14 residues. The CDR3 region has the DNA TGCGCCAGCAGCTCACGACTTACTCAAGAGACCCAGTACTTC. Its protein is CASSSRLTQETQYF.

This clonotype has just a few counts. The chain combines TRBV12-3 or TRBV12-4 with TRBJ1-1, with D uncertain. Trimming removed 2 bases from V and 8 bases from J, with 12 bases in between. CDR3 length equals 13 residues. The CDR3 DNA follows: TGTGCCAGCAGTTTAATCGGGCGTATAGAAGCTTTCTTT. This sequence encodes CASSLIGRIEAFF.

The chain has TRBV4-3 and TRBJ2-3; D remains unclear. Germline CDR1 reads LGHNA; CDR2 reads YSLEER. V was trimmed by 0 bases and J by 4 bases, leaving 5 bases between them. The CDR3 loop spans 13 amino acids. The CDR3 DNA reads as TGCGCCAGCAGCCAAGATATTCCAGATACGCAGTATTTT. Protein: CASSQDIPDTQYF.